These T cell receptor beta chains were read from a single sample in a study of shared clonotypes between healthy human individuals. Clones were sequenced by immunoSEQ multiplex PCR, and TCRdb holds only the in-frame ones, with some missing. The sample consists of around 990,000 clones, about 80% of them appearing once. Sequenced: memory CD4+ T cells from PBMCs. These receptors were taken from a man younger than 35 in good health. Some clones in this sample may be carry-over from other donors' samples. The CDR3 runs from the conserved cysteine through the conserved F or W. A D gene is named only where the DNA matches it firmly. Clone size appears in some rows only: once, few, many, or a class for an expanded clone.

CDR3 protein: CASSHGQNEKLFF; CDR3 DNA: TGTGCCAGCAGCCACGGACAAAATGAAAAACTGTTTTTT; D gene: NA; J gene: TRBJ1-4; V gene: TRBV7-3; clone size: NA
CDR3 protein: CASSLEVVVTDTQYF; CDR3 DNA: TGCGCCAGCAGCTTGGAGGTCGTGGTGACAGATACGCAGTATTTT; D gene: NA; J gene: TRBJ2-3; V gene: TRBV5-1; clone size: NA
CDR3 protein: CASSQSPGKPNYGYTF; CDR3 DNA: TGTGCCAGCAGCCAATCTCCGGGGAAGCCCAACTATGGCTACACCTTC; D gene: NA; J gene: TRBJ1-2; V gene: TRBV16; clone size: NA
CDR3 protein: CASSPGTETQYF; CDR3 DNA: TGTGCCAGCTCACCTGGGACCGAGACCCAGTACTTC; D gene: NA; J gene: TRBJ2-5; V gene: TRBV18; clone size: NA
CDR3 protein: CASRPGQGTFYEQYF; CDR3 DNA: TGTGCCAGCAGACCGGGACAGGGAACCTTCTACGAGCAGTACTTC; D gene: TRBD1; J gene: TRBJ2-7; V gene: TRBV5-5; clone size: NA
CDR3 protein: CSPREDSEAFF; CDR3 DNA: TGCAGCCCACGAGAGGACAGTGAAGCTTTCTTT; D gene: NA; J gene: TRBJ1-1; V gene: TRBV20-1; clone size: NA
CDR3 protein: CASSTLGANVLTF; CDR3 DNA: TGTGCCAGCAGCACCCTTGGGGCCAACGTCCTGACTTTC; D gene: NA; J gene: TRBJ2-6; V gene: TRBV7-9; clone size: NA
CDR3 protein: CASSMGTWSNQPQHF; CDR3 DNA: TGTGCCAGTAGTATGGGCACTTGGAGCAATCAGCCCCAGCATTTT; D gene: NA; J gene: TRBJ1-5; V gene: TRBV19; clone size: NA
CDR3 protein: CASSERGSHSYNEQFF; CDR3 DNA: TGTGCCAGCAGCGAACGCGGTAGCCACTCCTACAATGAGCAGTTCTTC; D gene: NA; J gene: TRBJ2-1; V gene: TRBV9; clone size: NA
CDR3 protein: CASSLALLETQYF; CDR3 DNA: TGTGCCAGCAGCTTAGCGCTTTTGGAGACCCAGTACTTC; D gene: NA; J gene: TRBJ2-5; V gene: TRBV7-2; clone size: NA
CDR3 protein: CASSRAFGGTEAFF; CDR3 DNA: TGTGCCAGCAGCAGAGCATTTGGAGGCACTGAAGCTTTCTTT; D gene: NA; J gene: TRBJ1-1; V gene: TRBV21-1; clone size: NA
CDR3 protein: CASSETSGGITDTQYF; CDR3 DNA: TGCGCCAGCAGTGAGACTAGCGGAGGAATCACAGATACGCAGTATTTT; D gene: TRBD2; J gene: TRBJ2-3; V gene: TRBV10-1; clone size: NA
CDR3 protein: CSSGRGTEAFF; CDR3 DNA: TGTTCCTCGGGCAGGGGAACTGAAGCTTTCTTT; D gene: NA; J gene: TRBJ1-1; V gene: TRBV2; clone size: NA
CDR3 protein: CASSMDRGHNEQFF; CDR3 DNA: TGCGCCAGCAGCATGGACAGGGGCCACAATGAGCAGTTCTTC; D gene: TRBD1; J gene: TRBJ2-1; V gene: TRBV5-1; clone size: NA
CDR3 protein: CASSHHRERARYQPQHF; CDR3 DNA: TGTGCCAGCAGCCACCACAGGGAGAGGGCGAGGTATCAGCCCCAGCATTTT; D gene: NA; J gene: TRBJ1-5; V gene: TRBV4-2; clone size: many
CDR3 protein: CASSYVRGSPYEQYF; CDR3 DNA: TGTGCCAGCAGTTACGTCCGCGGGTCCCCCTACGAGCAGTACTTC; D gene: NA; J gene: TRBJ2-7; V gene: TRBV6-6; clone size: NA
CDR3 protein: CASSLKDTYGYTF; CDR3 DNA: TGTGCCAGCAGTTTAAAAGACACCTATGGCTACACCTTC; D gene: NA; J gene: TRBJ1-2; V gene: TRBV27; clone size: NA
CDR3 protein: CASIAVGKGRGYTF; CDR3 DNA: TGTGCCAGCATAGCCGTAGGGAAGGGGCGGGGCTACACCTTC; D gene: NA; J gene: TRBJ1-2; V gene: TRBV28; clone size: NA
CDR3 protein: CASSPTSTNEQFF; CDR3 DNA: TGTGCCAGCAGTCCGACTAGTACCAATGAGCAGTTCTTC; D gene: NA; J gene: TRBJ2-1; V gene: TRBV6-4; clone size: few
CDR3 protein: CASSLPGLAGVNEQFF; CDR3 DNA: TGTGCCAGCAGTTTACCGGGACTAGCGGGAGTCAATGAGCAGTTCTTC; D gene: TRBD2; J gene: TRBJ2-1; V gene: TRBV28; clone size: NA
CDR3 protein: CASSLGGDGRGEQFF; CDR3 DNA: TGTGCCAGCAGCTTGGGCGGAGACGGGAGGGGTGAGCAGTTCTTC; D gene: TRBD2; J gene: TRBJ2-1; V gene: TRBV7-2; clone size: NA
CDR3 protein: CASSKDRVSNYGYTF; CDR3 DNA: TGTGCCAGCAGCAAGGACAGGGTATCTAACTATGGCTACACCTTC; D gene: TRBD1; J gene: TRBJ1-2; V gene: TRBV7-2; clone size: NA
CDR3 protein: CASSHQREGTDTQYF; CDR3 DNA: TGTGCCAGCAGCCACCAGCGGGAAGGCACAGATACGCAGTATTTT; D gene: TRBD2; J gene: TRBJ2-3; V gene: TRBV28; clone size: NA
CDR3 protein: CAISERGRSSDTQYF; CDR3 DNA: TGTGCCATCAGTGAGCGCGGGAGAAGTAGTGATACGCAGTATTTT; D gene: TRBD2; J gene: TRBJ2-3; V gene: TRBV10-3; clone size: NA
CDR3 protein: CAWGVGSYEQYF; CDR3 DNA: TGTGCCTGGGGTGTCGGGAGCTACGAGCAGTACTTC; D gene: NA; J gene: TRBJ2-7; V gene: TRBV30; clone size: once
CDR3 protein: CASSSRLADSYNEQFF; CDR3 DNA: TGTGCCAGCAGCTCACGGTTAGCGGACTCCTACAATGAGCAGTTCTTC; D gene: NA; J gene: TRBJ2-1; V gene: TRBV7-9; clone size: few
CDR3 protein: CASRLGGFVADTQYF; CDR3 DNA: TGTGCCAGCAGACTAGGGGGCTTTGTGGCAGATACGCAGTATTTT; D gene: TRBD1; J gene: TRBJ2-3; V gene: TRBV27; clone size: NA
CDR3 protein: CAWGSGTGSDTEAFF; CDR3 DNA: TGTGCCTGGGGGTCCGGGACAGGGTCGGACACTGAAGCTTTCTTT; D gene: TRBD1; J gene: TRBJ1-1; V gene: TRBV30; clone size: few
CDR3 protein: CAISDRSYEQYF; CDR3 DNA: TGTGCCATCAGTGATCGGTCCTACGAGCAGTACTTC; D gene: NA; J gene: TRBJ2-7; V gene: TRBV10-3; clone size: NA
CDR3 protein: CASSLDLNTEAFF; CDR3 DNA: TGCGCCAGCAGCTTGGATCTGAACACTGAAGCTTTCTTT; D gene: NA; J gene: TRBJ1-1; V gene: TRBV5-1; clone size: few
CDR3 protein: CASSLTSGSSVSPYEQYF; CDR3 DNA: TGTGCCAGCAGCCTGACTAGCGGGAGTTCTGTGTCCCCCTACGAGCAGTACTTC; D gene: TRBD2; J gene: TRBJ2-7; V gene: TRBV7-2; clone size: NA
CDR3 protein: CASRLQGPPNEKLFF; CDR3 DNA: TGTGCCAGCAGACTCCAGGGGCCCCCGAATGAAAAACTGTTTTTT; D gene: NA; J gene: TRBJ1-4; V gene: TRBV27; clone size: once
CDR3 protein: CASSTIPGNNQPQHF; CDR3 DNA: TGTGCCAGCTCTACAATACCGGGCAACAATCAGCCCCAGCATTTT; D gene: NA; J gene: TRBJ1-5; V gene: TRBV18; clone size: NA
CDR3 protein: CASGAGVNEKLFF; CDR3 DNA: TGTGCCAGCGGGGCCGGGGTTAATGAAAAACTGTTTTTT; D gene: NA; J gene: TRBJ1-4; V gene: TRBV28; clone size: NA